The 12 T cell receptor beta chains in this list originate from one sample, sequenced in a study of cytomegalovirus exposure and HLA in healthy donors. PCR amplification relied on 60 Vbeta primers (plus 13 Jbeta primers). Method: immunoSEQ multiplex PCR; TCRdb's copy keeps in-frame clones and lacks some. The data hold around 200,000 clones, with 75% to 80% observed a single time. The sequenced sample was PBMCs. These receptors originate from a young man in good health and CMV-seronegative.

The genes are TRBV30 and TRBJ2-7; 10 nucleotides align to TRBD2. This CDR3 spans 14 amino acids. Trimming cost V 4 bases and J 3 bases; bases outside gene matches: 6. Germline V CDR1 and CDR2: GTSNPN, SVGIG (reference sequence). CDR3 residues: CAWNIAGGYYEQYF. The CDR3, as DNA: TGTGCCTGGAACATAGCGGGGGGCTACTACGAGCAGTACTTC.

This clone was observed a single time. The chain joins TRBV6-1 to TRBJ2-1, with 8 bases aligning to TRBD2. Germline CDR1 reads MNHNS; CDR2 reads SASEGT. The V and J ends lost 3 bases and 7 bases, in that order; junction bases with no gene match: 8. The CDR3 length is 15 residues. CDR3: CASSDLAGSKNEQFF. The CDR3 bases are TGTGCCAGCAGTGACTTAGCGGGAAGTAAGAATGAGCAGTTCTTC.

The rearrangement uses TRBV4-1 and TRBJ2-7; maybe TRBD2 (6 bases). V was pared by 0 bases and J by 2 bases, with 14 bases between. CDR3 length: 16 residues. Germline CDR1 is MGHRA and CDR2 is YSYEKL. CDR3 region: CASSQEALAVTYEQYF. In DNA, the CDR3 is TGCGCCAGCAGCCAAGAGGCGTTAGCGGTAACCTACGAGCAGTACTTC.

As DNA, the CDR3 is TGTGCCAGCCTAGGACAGGGGGTTGAAAAACTGTTTTTT. Translation: CASLGQGVEKLFF. The V gene is TRBV6-6, the J gene TRBJ1-4, with TRBD1 identical over 10 bases. This CDR3 contains 13 residues. Germline V lookup: CDR1 MNHNY, CDR2 SVGAGI (reference sequence). V gave up 8 bases and J gave up 7 bases; unmatched junction bases: 4.

This chain uses TRBV28 with TRBJ2-1; TRBD2 matches at 11 bases. CDR3 length: 15 residues. V shed 5 bases and J 9 bases; nucleotides not matched to a gene: 9. Per germline, CDR1 MDHEN and CDR2 SYDVKM. The CDR3 reads CASSLLAGVRAEQFF. The CDR3 nucleotides are TGTGCCAGCAGTCTACTAGCGGGAGTACGAGCTGAGCAGTTCTTC.

This clone appeared a single time. An end of the junction differs from the germline gene, which may be a read error. Other DNA sequences in this sample translate to the same CDR3. The chain carries TRBV30 and TRBJ2-3; D remains unclear. Germline V gene data show CDR1 as GTSNPN and CDR2 as SVGIG (reference sequence). The CDR3 loop spans 12 amino acids. The CDR3 reads CAWSVPADTQYF. CDR3 bases: TGCGCCTGGAGTGTACCGGCAGATACGCAGTATTTT.

The chain has TRBV27 and TRBJ2-3; D possibly corresponds to TRBD1 (6 bases). Germline CDR1 MNHEY, CDR2 SMNVEV (reference sequence). The CDR3 spans 15 residues. V was pared by 4 bases and J by 3 bases, with 14 bases between. Written as DNA, the CDR3 is TGTGCCAGCAGTTCCCAACCTACAGGGACAGATACGCAGTATTTT. The encoded protein is CASSSQPTGTDTQYF.

The J gene is TRBJ1-1, the V gene TRBV29-1; D unclear. V lost 5 bases, J lost 1 base, and 5 bases lay in between. The germline gives CDR1 SQVTM, CDR2 ANQGSEA. The CDR3 loop spans 11 amino acids. The CDR3 coding sequence is TGCAGCGTTTTCTCGAACACTGAAGCTTTCTTT. This encodes CSVFSNTEAFF. The full variable domain, in which reference TRBV29-1 and TRBJ1-1 provide the parts outside the CDR3, is SAVISQKPSRDICQRGTSLTIQCQVDSQVTMMFWYRQQPGQSLTLIATANQGSEATYESGFVIDKFPISRPNLTFSTLTVSNMSPEDSSIYLCSVFSNTEAFFGQGTRLTVV.

The V call is TRBV18, the J call TRBJ2-3, with 8 bases that match TRBD2. Looked up from germline, CDR1 is KGHSH and CDR2 is LQKENI. Trimming removed 3 bases from V and 0 bases from J; junction bases left unmatched: 20. The CDR3 contains 21 residues. CDR3 coding DNA: TGTGCCAGCTCACCTCGTGTAGGCGCGGGGGGCTTAATGCAAAGCACAGATACGCAGTATTTT. Translation: CASSPRVGAGGLMQSTDTQYF.

There are a few counts of this clone. CDR3 residues: CASSLLTSGRASEQYF. The CDR3 DNA follows: TGTGCCAGCAGTTTATTGACTAGCGGGAGGGCCTCCGAGCAGTACTTC. The gene calls are TRBV28 and TRBJ2-7; TRBD2 agrees at 14 bases. CDR1 is MDHEN and CDR2 is SYDVKM in the germline V gene. This CDR3 has 16 amino acids. The junction had 5 bases not matched to a gene; V was cut back by 1 base and J by 6 bases.

The rearrangement joins TRBV14 to TRBJ2-1; D unresolved. V was shortened by 0 bases and J by 4 bases, with 7 bases between the two germline ends. This CDR3 is built from 14 residues. Germline assignment: CDR1 SGHDN and CDR2 FVKESK. The CDR3 DNA reads TGTGCCAGCAGCCAAGATCTACTATACAATGAGCAGTTCTTC. This codes for CASSQDLLYNEQFF. The whole variable domain, remainder taken from reference TRBV14 and TRBJ2-1, is EAGVTQFPSHSVIEKGQTVTLRCDPISGHDNLYWYRRVMGKEIKFLLHFVKESKQDESGMPNNRFLAERTGGTYSTLKVQPAELEDSGVYFCASSQDLLYNEQFFGPGTRLTVL.

The V and J genes are TRBV6-1 and TRBJ2-6; weak D call: TRBD1 (5 bases). V was pared by 2 bases and J by 0 bases, with 5 bases between. The CDR3 runs 15 residues. Looked up from germline, CDR1 is MNHNS and CDR2 is SASEGT. This chain's CDR3 is CASSEQGSGANVLTF. Here the CDR3 DNA reads TGTGCCAGCAGTGAACAGGGCTCTGGGGCCAACGTCCTGACTTTC.